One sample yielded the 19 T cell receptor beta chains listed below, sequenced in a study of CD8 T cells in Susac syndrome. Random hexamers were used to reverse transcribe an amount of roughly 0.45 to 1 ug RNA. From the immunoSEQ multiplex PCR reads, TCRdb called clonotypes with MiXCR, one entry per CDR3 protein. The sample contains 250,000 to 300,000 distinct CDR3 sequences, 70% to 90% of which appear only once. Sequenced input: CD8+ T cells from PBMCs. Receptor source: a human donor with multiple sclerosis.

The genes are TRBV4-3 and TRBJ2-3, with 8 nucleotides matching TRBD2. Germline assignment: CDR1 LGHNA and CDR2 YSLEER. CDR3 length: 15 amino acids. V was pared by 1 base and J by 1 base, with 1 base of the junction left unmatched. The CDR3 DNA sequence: TGCGCCAGCAGCCAAGGAGCGGGAGGCACAGATACGCAGTATTTT. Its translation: CASSQGAGGTDTQYF.

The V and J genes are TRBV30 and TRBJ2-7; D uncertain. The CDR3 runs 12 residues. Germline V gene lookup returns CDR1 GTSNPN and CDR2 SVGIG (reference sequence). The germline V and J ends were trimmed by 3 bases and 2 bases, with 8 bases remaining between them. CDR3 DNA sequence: TGTGCCTGGAGAGGCCCGACCTACGAGCAGTACTTC. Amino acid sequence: CAWRGPTYEQYF. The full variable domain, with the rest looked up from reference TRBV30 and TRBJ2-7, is SQTIHQWPATLVQPVGSPLSLECTVEGTSNPNLYWYRQAAGRGLQLLFYSVGIGQISSEVPQNLSASRPQDRQFILSSKKLLLSDSGFYLCAWRGPTYEQYFGPGTRLTVT.

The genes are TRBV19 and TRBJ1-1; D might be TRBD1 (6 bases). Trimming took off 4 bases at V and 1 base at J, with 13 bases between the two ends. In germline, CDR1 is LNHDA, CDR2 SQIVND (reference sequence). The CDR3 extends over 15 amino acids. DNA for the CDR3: TGTGCCAGTAGTAATTTTGGACAGACGAACACTGAAGCTTTCTTT. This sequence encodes CASSNFGQTNTEAFF.

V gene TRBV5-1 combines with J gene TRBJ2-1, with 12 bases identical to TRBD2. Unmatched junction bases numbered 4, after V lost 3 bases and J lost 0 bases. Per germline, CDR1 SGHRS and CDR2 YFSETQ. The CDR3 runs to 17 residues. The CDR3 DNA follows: TGCGCCAGCAGCTACGGACTAGCGGGGAGCTCCTACAATGAGCAGTTCTTC. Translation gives CASSYGLAGSSYNEQFF.

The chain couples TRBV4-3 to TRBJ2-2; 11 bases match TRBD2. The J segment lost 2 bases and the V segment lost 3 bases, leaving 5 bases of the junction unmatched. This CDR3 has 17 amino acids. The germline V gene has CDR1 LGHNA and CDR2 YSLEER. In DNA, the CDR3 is TGCGCCAGCAGCCATGAACTAGCGGGAGTAAACACCGGGGAGCTGTTTTTT. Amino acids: CASSHELAGVNTGELFF.

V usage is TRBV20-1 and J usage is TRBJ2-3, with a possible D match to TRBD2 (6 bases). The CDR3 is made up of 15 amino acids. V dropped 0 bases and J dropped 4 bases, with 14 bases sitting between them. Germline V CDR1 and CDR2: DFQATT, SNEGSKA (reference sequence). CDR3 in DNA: TGCAGTGCTAGAGACGGGGCTAGCGCCGCAGATACGCAGTATTTT. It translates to CSARDGASAADTQYF.

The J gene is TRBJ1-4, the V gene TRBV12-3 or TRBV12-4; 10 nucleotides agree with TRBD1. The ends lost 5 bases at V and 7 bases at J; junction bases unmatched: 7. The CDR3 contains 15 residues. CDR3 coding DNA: TGTGCCAGCAGTATGACAGGGGGCGATGGTGAAAAACTGTTTTTT. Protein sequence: CASSMTGGDGEKLFF.

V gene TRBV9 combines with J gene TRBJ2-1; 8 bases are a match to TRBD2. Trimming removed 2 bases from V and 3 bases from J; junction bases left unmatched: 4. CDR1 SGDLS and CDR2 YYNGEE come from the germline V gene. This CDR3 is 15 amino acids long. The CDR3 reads CASSVTGTSYNEQFF. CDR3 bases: TGTGCCAGCAGCGTGACCGGGACTAGCTACAATGAGCAGTTCTTC. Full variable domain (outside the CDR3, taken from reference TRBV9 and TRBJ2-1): DSGVTQTPKHLITATGQRVTLRCSPRSGDLSVYWYQQSLDQGLQFLIQYYNGEERAKGNILERFSAQQFPDLHSELNLSSLELGDSALYFCASSVTGTSYNEQFFGPGTRLTVL.

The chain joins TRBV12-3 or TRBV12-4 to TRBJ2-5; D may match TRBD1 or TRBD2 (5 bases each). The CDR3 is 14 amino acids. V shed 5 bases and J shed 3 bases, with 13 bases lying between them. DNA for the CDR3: TGTGCCAGCAGTCCCTGGGACGGCGAAGAGACCCAGTACTTC. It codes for CASSPWDGEETQYF.

The CDR3 reads CASSLWGSEAFF. In nucleotides, the CDR3 is TGTGCCAGCAGCCTATGGGGCAGTGAAGCTTTCTTT. The chain joins TRBV7-9 to TRBJ1-1, with a tentative D call TRBD1 (5 bases). Trimming removed 5 bases from V and 7 bases from J, with 11 bases in between. Looked up from germline, CDR1 is SEHNR and CDR2 is FQNEAQ (reference sequence). The CDR3 totals 12 residues.

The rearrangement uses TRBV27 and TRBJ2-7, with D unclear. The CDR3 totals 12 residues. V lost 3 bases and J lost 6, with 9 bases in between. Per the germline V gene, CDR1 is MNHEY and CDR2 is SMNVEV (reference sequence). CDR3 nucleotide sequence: TGTGCCAGCAGTTTCCCCAGTAGCGAGCAGTACTTC. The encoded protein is CASSFPSSEQYF.

The CDR3 DNA follows: TGCGCCAGCAGCCAGGGTCAGTCCGTCGGCGGGGAGCTGTTTTTT. It is translated as CASSQGQSVGGELFF. The rearrangement links TRBV4-1 to TRBJ2-2; D is undetermined. Germline assignment: CDR1 MGHRA and CDR2 YSYEKL. Trimming cost V 3 bases and J 7 bases, with 15 bases left between them. This CDR3 region has 15 residues.

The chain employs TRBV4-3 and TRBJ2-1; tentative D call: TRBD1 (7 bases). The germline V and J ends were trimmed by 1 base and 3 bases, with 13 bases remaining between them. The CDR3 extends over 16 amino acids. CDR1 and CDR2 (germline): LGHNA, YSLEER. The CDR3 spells CASSQGAGGYYNEQFF. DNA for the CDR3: TGCGCCAGCAGCCAAGGTGCAGGGGGGTACTACAATGAGCAGTTCTTC.

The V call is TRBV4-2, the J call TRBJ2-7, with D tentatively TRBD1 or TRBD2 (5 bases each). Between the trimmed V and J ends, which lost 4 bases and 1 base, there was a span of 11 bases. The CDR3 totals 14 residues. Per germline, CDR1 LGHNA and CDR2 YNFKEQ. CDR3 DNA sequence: TGTGCCAGCAGCCCCCTGGGGGATTCCTACGAGCAGTACTTC. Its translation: CASSPLGDSYEQYF.

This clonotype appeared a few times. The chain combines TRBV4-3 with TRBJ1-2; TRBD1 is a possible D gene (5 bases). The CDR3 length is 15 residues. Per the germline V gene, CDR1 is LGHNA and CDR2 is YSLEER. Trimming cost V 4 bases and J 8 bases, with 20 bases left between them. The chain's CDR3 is CASSPLGPLDGGYTF. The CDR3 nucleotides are TGCGCCAGCAGCCCACTGGGACCCCTTGACGGGGGCTACACCTTC.

This chain's CDR3 is CASSWTAQPTNEKLFF. CDR3 nucleotides: TGTGCCAGCAGCTGGACAGCACAACCAACTAATGAAAAACTGTTTTTT. This chain joins TRBV7-9 and TRBJ1-4; a possible D gene is TRBD1 (6 bases). V dropped 4 bases and J dropped 0 bases, with 12 bases sitting between them. Germline CDR1 is SEHNR and CDR2 is FQNEAQ (reference sequence). This CDR3 has 16 amino acids.

The CDR3 loop is CASSLFVGLRTFEAFF. CDR3 DNA: TGTGCCAGCAGCTTATTTGTGGGGCTCCGTACCTTTGAAGCTTTCTTT. This chain uses TRBV7-8 with TRBJ1-1; possible D gene TRBD1, 5 bases. The CDR3 is 16 amino acids. Per the germline V gene, CDR1 is SGHVS and CDR2 is FQNEAQ. The V end was cut by 2 bases, the J end by 7 bases, with 20 bases between.

The CDR3 spells CSGRTRDRAYEQYF. DNA of the CDR3: TGCAGTGGGAGGACCCGGGACAGGGCCTACGAGCAGTACTTC. The chain is built from TRBV20-1 and TRBJ2-7; 9 positions agree with TRBD1. J lost 2 bases, V lost 7 bases, and 9 bases had no gene match. Germline CDR1 reads DFQATT; CDR2 reads SNEGSKA (reference sequence). The CDR3 runs 14 residues.

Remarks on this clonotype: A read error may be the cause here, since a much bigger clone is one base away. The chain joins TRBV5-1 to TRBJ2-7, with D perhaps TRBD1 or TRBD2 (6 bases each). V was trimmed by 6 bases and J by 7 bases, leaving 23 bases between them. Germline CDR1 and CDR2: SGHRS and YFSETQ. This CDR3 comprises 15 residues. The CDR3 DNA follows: TGCGCCAGCACCCCAGGGGACGGGAGACAATATGAGCAGTACTTC. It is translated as CASTPGDGRQYEQYF.